This T cell receptor (beta chain) was documented in a study of T cell changes during pregnancy in multiple sclerosis. The data were produced by immunoSEQ multiplex PCR, yet TCRdb's version contains in-frame clones alone and is incomplete. The repertoire holds 85,000 to 130,000 clones, with 85% to 95% as singletons. Germline V gene lookup returns CDR1 GTSNPN and CDR2 SVGIG (reference sequence). CDR3 length: 15 residues. Trimming took off 0 bases at V and 7 bases at J, with 15 bases between the two ends. Sequences were derived from peripheral blood, sampled in the second trimester of pregnancy. This sequence was found in a female donor with multiple sclerosis, enrolled in a pregnancy study. This chain joins TRBV30 and TRBJ2-2, with D tentatively TRBD1 (6 bases). The DNA of the CDR3 is TGTGCCTGGAGTGTTCTAGCCTCAGGGGACGGGGAGCTGTTTTTT. It specifies CAWSVLASGDGELFF.